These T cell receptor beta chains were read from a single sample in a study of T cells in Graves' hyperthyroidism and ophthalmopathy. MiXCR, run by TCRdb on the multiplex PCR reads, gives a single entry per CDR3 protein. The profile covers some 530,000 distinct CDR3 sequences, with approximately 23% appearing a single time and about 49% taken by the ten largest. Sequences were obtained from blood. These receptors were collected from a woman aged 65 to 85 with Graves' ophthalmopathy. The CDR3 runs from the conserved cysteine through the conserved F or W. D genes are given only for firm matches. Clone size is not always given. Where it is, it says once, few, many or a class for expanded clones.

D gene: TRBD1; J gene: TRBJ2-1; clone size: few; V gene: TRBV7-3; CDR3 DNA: TGTGCCAGCAGCTCGGACAGGGGGGCCTACAATGAGCAGTTCTTC; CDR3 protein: CASSSDRGAYNEQFF
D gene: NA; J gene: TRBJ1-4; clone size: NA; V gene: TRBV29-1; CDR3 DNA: TGCAGCGTACGGACTAATGAAAAACTGTTTTTT; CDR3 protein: CSVRTNEKLFF
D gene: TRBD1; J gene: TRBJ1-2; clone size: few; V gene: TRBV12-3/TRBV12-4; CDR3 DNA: TGTGCCACCCGCCAGGGGGTAGCTAACTATGGCTACACCTTC; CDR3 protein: CATRQGVANYGYTF
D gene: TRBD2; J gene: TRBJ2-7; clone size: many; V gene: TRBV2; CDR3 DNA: TGTGCCAGCAGGAGACTAGCGGGAGGGTCCTACGAGCAGTACTTC; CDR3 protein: CASRRLAGGSYEQYF
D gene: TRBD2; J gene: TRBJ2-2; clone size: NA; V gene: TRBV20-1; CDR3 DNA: TGCAGTGCTAGGCCCAACGGGGCTAGCGGGAGGGCCGGGGAGCTGTTTTTT; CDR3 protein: CSARPNGASGRAGELFF
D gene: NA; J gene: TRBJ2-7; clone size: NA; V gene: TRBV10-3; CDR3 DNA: TGTGCCATCAGTATTGCACCCTCTCGAGAGCAGTACTTC; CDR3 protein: CAISIAPSREQYF
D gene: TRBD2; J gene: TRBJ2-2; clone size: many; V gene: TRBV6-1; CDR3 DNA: TGTGCCAGTACCGGGACTAGCTCCACCGGGGAGCTGTTTTTT; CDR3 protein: CASTGTSSTGELFF
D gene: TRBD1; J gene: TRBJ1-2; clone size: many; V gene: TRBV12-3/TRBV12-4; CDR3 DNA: TGTGCCAGCAGTACGTCCCCGACAGGGAGGAACTATGGCTACACCTTC; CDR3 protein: CASSTSPTGRNYGYTF
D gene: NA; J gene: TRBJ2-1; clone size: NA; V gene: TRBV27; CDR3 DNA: TGTGCCAGCAGTGGAAGGGGCCTCCGGGAGTCCTACAATGAGCAGTTCTTC; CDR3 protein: CASSGRGLRESYNEQFF
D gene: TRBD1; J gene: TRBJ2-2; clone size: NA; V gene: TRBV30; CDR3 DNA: TGTGTCTGGAGGAAAACAGGGGTTAACACCGGGGAGCTGTTTTTT; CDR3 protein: CVWRKTGVNTGELFF
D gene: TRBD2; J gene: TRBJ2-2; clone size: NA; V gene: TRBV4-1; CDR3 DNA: TGCGCCAGCAGCCGGTTCGGGACTAGCGGGACTGGCACCGGGGAGCTGTTTTTT; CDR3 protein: CASSRFGTSGTGTGELFF
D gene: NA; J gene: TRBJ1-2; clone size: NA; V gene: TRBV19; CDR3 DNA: TGTGCCAGTAAAGAGGGTCGGGGGACCGGAACCCTACTTTTCCATGGCTACACCTTC; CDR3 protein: CASKEGRGTGTLLFHGYTF
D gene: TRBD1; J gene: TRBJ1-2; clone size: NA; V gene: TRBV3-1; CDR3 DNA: TGTGCCAGCAGCCTGGGACAGCCGACCTATGGCTACACCTTC; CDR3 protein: CASSLGQPTYGYTF
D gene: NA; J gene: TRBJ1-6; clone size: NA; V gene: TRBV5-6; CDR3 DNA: TGTGCCAGCAGCGGAGTCACAGCTCCCTATTCACCCCTCCACTTT; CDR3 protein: CASSGVTAPYSPLHF
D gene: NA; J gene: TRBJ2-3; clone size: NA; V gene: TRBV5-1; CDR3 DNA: TGCGCCAGCAGCTTATCAGCGTTAGGAGATACGCAGTATTTT; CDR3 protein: CASSLSALGDTQYF
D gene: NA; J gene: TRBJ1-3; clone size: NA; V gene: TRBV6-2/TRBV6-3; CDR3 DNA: TGTGCCAGCAGTCCACCCGGGACGGCTGGAAACGCCATATATTTT; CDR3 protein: CASSPPGTAGNAIYF